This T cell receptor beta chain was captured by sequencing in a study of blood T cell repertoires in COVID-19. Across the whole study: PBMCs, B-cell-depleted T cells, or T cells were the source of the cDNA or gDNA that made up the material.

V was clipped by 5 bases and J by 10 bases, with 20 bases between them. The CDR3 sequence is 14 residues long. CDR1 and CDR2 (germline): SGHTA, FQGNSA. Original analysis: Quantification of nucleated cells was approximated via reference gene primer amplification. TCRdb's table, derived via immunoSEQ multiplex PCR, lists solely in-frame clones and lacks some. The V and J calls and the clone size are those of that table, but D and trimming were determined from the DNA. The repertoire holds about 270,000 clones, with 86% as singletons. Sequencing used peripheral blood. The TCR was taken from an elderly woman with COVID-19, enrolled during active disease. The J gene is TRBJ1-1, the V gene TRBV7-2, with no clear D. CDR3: CASSNQGWRNRAFF. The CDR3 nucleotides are TGTGCCAGCAGCAACCAAGGTTGGAGAAACCGAGCTTTCTTT.